This T cell receptor (beta chain) was identified in a study of Graves' ophthalmopathy and Graves' hyperthyroidism. Study in general: Before any treatment was given, at initial diagnosis, peripheral blood was collected.

Ophthalmopathy cases showed moderate-to-severe activity, scoring CAS ≥3 and NOSPECS ≥4, with duration under 3 months. Amplified material comprised TCR beta CDR3 regions derived from RNA transcripts. Second-round multiplex PCR came after a first-round RT-PCR that employed HTBI primers. TCRdb analysed the multiplex PCR reads with MiXCR anew, one entry per CDR3 protein. The table shows about 480,000 distinct CDR3 sequences, with around 15% occurring only once. This clonotype has a count of ten or more. Its cognate antigen is unknown. The CDR3 covers 13 residues. The ends were cut back, 5 bases at V and 3 bases at J, with 10 bases in the middle. Overall study findings and caveats: The study's model predicted ophthalmopathy progression at 70% to 71% sensitivity and 72% to 75% specificity.

The TCR sequence derives from a woman aged 30 to 39 with Graves' ophthalmopathy. V gene TRBV12-3 or TRBV12-4 combines with J gene TRBJ1-1; a possible D gene is TRBD1 (5 bases). The sequenced sample consisted of blood. This CDR3 is CASSSRVDTEAFF. Here the CDR3 DNA reads TGTGCCAGCAGTAGCAGGGTGGACACTGAAGCTTTCTTT.